One T cell receptor beta chain is described in this entry. Amplification of TCR alpha and beta CDR3 regions from RNA used iRepertoire nested multiplex PCR. TCRdb passed the multiplex PCR reads through MiXCR, listing each CDR3 protein once. The sample lists a few hundred thousand distinct CDR3 sequences, roughly two fifths occurring once. This specimen belongs to a study of glioma-infiltrating T cells. Per the germline V gene, CDR1 is DFQATT and CDR2 is SNEGSKA (reference sequence). The germline V and J ends were trimmed by 3 bases and 5 bases, with 14 bases remaining between them. This CDR3 contains 13 residues.

This chain joins TRBV20-1 and TRBJ2-7; D ambiguous. The TCR was taken from a human donor with low-grade glioma or glioblastoma, undergoing nonglioma brain surgery, or in good health (not recorded which). The sample was glioma tissue, nonneoplastic brain tissue, or PBMCs (not recorded which). The CDR3 region is CSASESKEDEQYF. CDR3 nucleotides: TGCAGTGCTAGCGAATCCAAAGAGGACGAGCAGTACTTC.